Listed below are T cell receptor beta chains from one sample, sequenced in a study of blood T cell repertoires in COVID-19. Produced via immunoSEQ multiplex PCR; TCRdb's table is partial and in-frame only. The sample holds 200,000 to 250,000 clones, almost 85% seen once. Sequencing was performed on peripheral blood. Receptor source: a woman in her seventies with COVID-19, enrolled during active disease. CDR3s include the opening cysteine and the closing phenylalanine or tryptophan. A D gene is named only where the DNA matches it firmly. Expanded clones are given a class, and other clones once, few, many or no size at all.

14	-	TRBJ1-5	TRBD1	TRBV29-1	TGCAGCGCTGTGACAGGGCGTAGCAATCAGCCCCAGCATTTT	CSAVTGRSNQPQHF
10	-	TRBJ2-3	-	TRBV27	TGTGCCAGACTTTTCCCTTGGCAGTATTTT	CARLFPWQYF
12	-	TRBJ1-1	-	TRBV6-2/TRBV6-3	TGTGCCAGCAGTTACTCGAGGACTGAAGCTTTCTTT	CASSYSRTEAFF
18	once	TRBJ2-5	TRBD2	TRBV4-2	TGTGCCAGCAGCCAAGGAGGCCTAGCGGGGGACCCCGGGGAGACCCAGTACTTC	CASSQGGLAGDPGETQYF
16	-	TRBJ2-7	TRBD1	TRBV4-2	TGTGCCAGCAGCCAAGACCCCGGGACAGGGTTCAACGAGCAGTACTTC	CASSQDPGTGFNEQYF
15	-	TRBJ2-5	TRBD1	TRBV5-1	TGCGCCAGCAGCTTGAACAGGGGAATCCAAGAGACCCAGTACTTC	CASSLNRGIQETQYF
15	-	TRBJ2-7	TRBD1	TRBV6-2/TRBV6-3	TGTGCCAGCAGTTTCCGGGACAGGGGACCATACGAGCAGTACTTC	CASSFRDRGPYEQYF
13	once	TRBJ2-5	-	TRBV19	TGTGCCAGTAGTATTCGTAACCAAGAGACCCAGTACTTC	CASSIRNQETQYF
18	-	TRBJ2-1	TRBD2	TRBV9	TGTGCCAGCAGCGTAGAAAGATTCCTAGCGGGAGCCTACAATGAGCAGTTCTTC	CASSVERFLAGAYNEQFF
13	-	TRBJ1-2	-	TRBV6-5	TGTGCCAGCAGATATACCGGGACTGCTGGCTACACCTTC	CASRYTGTAGYTF
17	-	TRBJ2-2	-	TRBV11-3	TGTGCCAGCAGCTTAGACATGGCCAGCGCGAACACCGGGGAGCTGTTTTTT	CASSLDMASANTGELFF
17	-	TRBJ1-2	-	TRBV19	TGTGCCAGTAGTATCTTATTATCGGACGGGAACAACTATGGCTACACCTTC	CASSILLSDGNNYGYTF
13	-	TRBJ1-6	-	TRBV9	TGTGCCAGCAGCGACCAGGGTAACTCACCCCTCCACTTT	CASSDQGNSPLHF
13	-	TRBJ1-2	-	TRBV25-1	TGTGCCAGCAGTGACGGGGGACGGGGTGGCTACACCTTC	CASSDGGRGGYTF
15	-	TRBJ1-1	-	TRBV11-3	TGTGCCAGCAGCTTGAGAGGAACACAGGACACTGAAGCTTTCTTT	CASSLRGTQDTEAFF
18	-	TRBJ1-1	TRBD1	TRBV27	TGTGCCAGCAGTTTATCAGTGCGGCTTACAGGGGCGGACACTGAAGCTTTCTTT	CASSLSVRLTGADTEAFF
13	once	TRBJ1-2	-	TRBV6-6	TGTGCCAGCAGTCCTCAGAAAGACGGGGGCTACACCTTC	CASSPQKDGGYTF
15	-	TRBJ2-1	TRBD1	TRBV29-1	TGCAGCGTTGAGCGACAGGGACGCTCCTACAATGAGCAGTTCTTC	CSVERQGRSYNEQFF
15	-	TRBJ1-2	TRBD1	TRBV2	TGTGCCAGCAGTGAAAGAGGCAGGGGGAGCTATGGCTACACCTTC	CASSERGRGSYGYTF
14	-	TRBJ2-2	-	TRBV9	TGTGCCAGCAGAGCCTTCGCGAACACCGGGGAGCTGTTTTTT	CASRAFANTGELFF
16	-	TRBJ1-2	TRBD1	TRBV5-6	TGTGCCAGCAGCTCCCTATTGGACAGGGCCCTCTATGGCTACACCTTC	CASSSLLDRALYGYTF
13	-	TRBJ1-1	-	TRBV5-4	TGTGCCAGTAATGACAGGTTGAACACTGAAGCTTTCTTT	CASNDRLNTEAFF
14	-	TRBJ2-7	TRBD2	TRBV7-2	TGTGCCAGCAGCTTTCGGACTAGCGGCTACGAGCAGTACTTC	CASSFRTSGYEQYF
15	-	TRBJ2-2	-	TRBV5-1	TGCGCCAGCAGCTTTGGTTCAGGGGACACCGGGGAGCTGTTTTTT	CASSFGSGDTGELFF
14	-	TRBJ1-2	-	TRBV7-2	TGTGCCAGCAGCTTAGAGGTCGACATCTATGGCTACACCTTC	CASSLEVDIYGYTF
14	few	TRBJ1-1	-	TRBV5-1	TGCGCCAGCAGATTGAGGGGCCCGAACACTGAAGCTTTCTTT	CASRLRGPNTEAFF
15	-	TRBJ2-2	TRBD1	TRBV19	TGTGCCAGTAGTGTGACAGGGTTGTCCACCGGGGAGCTGTTTTTT	CASSVTGLSTGELFF
16	-	TRBJ2-7	TRBD1	TRBV7-2	TGTGCCAGCAGCTTACGAGCCGGGACAGAAGCCTACGAGCAGTACTTC	CASSLRAGTEAYEQYF
15	once	TRBJ1-4	-	TRBV25-1	TGTGCCAGCAGCCCCATGGGCAGATTAGAAGAAAAACTGTTTTTT	CASSPMGRLEEKLFF
15	-	TRBJ2-3	TRBD1	TRBV3-1/TRBV3-2	TGTGCCAGCAGCCAAGGACAGGGAGTCACAGATACGCAGTATTTT	CASSQGQGVTDTQYF
16	-	TRBJ1-5	-	TRBV18	TGTGCCAGCTCACTCCAGGGGAATGTGGGCAATCAGCCCCAGCATTTT	CASSLQGNVGNQPQHF
15	-	TRBJ1-2	-	TRBV30	TGTGCCTGGACCGACGGAAACGGACAAAACTATGGCTACACCTTC	CAWTDGNGQNYGYTF
13	-	TRBJ2-7	-	TRBV5-6	TGTGCCAGCGTCCGGCGGGGAAGCTACGAGCAGTACTTC	CASVRRGSYEQYF
14	-	TRBJ1-1	TRBD1	TRBV5-4	TGTGCCAGCAGCGCCACAGGGGGTTGGACTGAAGCTTTCTTT	CASSATGGWTEAFF
12	-	TRBJ2-1	-	TRBV20-1	TGCAGTGCTAGTGGTTCAGTGAATGAGCAGTTCTTC	CSASGSVNEQFF
13	-	TRBJ2-5	-	TRBV5-6	TGTGCCAGCAGCGACTTAGGTGGGGAGACCCAGTACTTC	CASSDLGGETQYF
12	-	TRBJ1-1	TRBD1	TRBV11-3	TGTGCCAGCAGCTCGACAGGGGAAGAAGCTTTCTTT	CASSSTGEEAFF
13	few	TRBJ2-7	-	TRBV12-3/TRBV12-4	TGTGCCAGCAGTTTAGACAGAGCCTACGAGCAGTACTTC	CASSLDRAYEQYF
14	-	TRBJ1-1	-	TRBV14	TGTGCCAGCAGCCATACACCAGAGAACACTGAAGCTTTCTTT	CASSHTPENTEAFF
14	once	TRBJ1-1	TRBD1	TRBV29-1	TGCAGCGCTGACCGACAGGGACCGAACACTGAAGCTTTCTTT	CSADRQGPNTEAFF
13	-	TRBJ1-5	-	TRBV19	TGTGCCAGTAGCCCCTCCCTCTATCAGCCCCAGCATTTT	CASSPSLYQPQHF
14	-	TRBJ2-5	-	TRBV20-1	TGCAGTGCTAGTTTGGCGGAGTTACAAGAGACCCAGTACTTC	CSASLAELQETQYF
14	-	TRBJ2-1	-	TRBV10-3	TGTGCCATCAGTGAGGAGACTCGCTACGGTGAGCAGTTCTTC	CAISEETRYGEQFF